Below are 24 T cell receptor beta chains sequenced from a single sample in a study of OX40 agonist ivuxolimab in advanced cancers. The data were produced by immunoSEQ multiplex PCR, yet TCRdb's version contains in-frame clones alone and is incomplete. This sample has tens of thousands of clones; around 84% occur once, and the top ten carry 1.5% to 2%. The sequences come from CD4+ or CD8+ T cells sorted from blood, collected in a trial of the OX40 agonist ivuxolimab. These receptors were taken from an adult with an advanced solid tumor such as melanoma, head and neck, liver or kidney cancer.

The DNA for the CDR3 is TGCGCCAGCAGCGCGGACAGTAATCAGCCCCAGCATTTT. Protein sequence: CASSADSNQPQHF. The chain employs TRBV4-1 and TRBJ1-5; tentatively, D is TRBD1 (6 bases). The CDR3 is 13 amino acids. Germline values: CDR1 MGHRA, CDR2 YSYEKL. V was pared by 5 bases and J by 4 bases, with 9 bases between.

Here the CDR3 reads CASSEFSYEQYF. DNA of the CDR3: TGTGCCAGCAGTGAATTCTCCTACGAGCAGTACTTC. V usage is TRBV2 and J usage is TRBJ2-7; D remains unclear. The CDR3 totals 12 residues. Germline values: CDR1 SNHLY, CDR2 FYNNEI. V was cut by 2 bases and J by 0 bases, with 2 bases left in between.

The CDR3 sequence: CASSPKVVTGQGDQPQHF. The CDR3 DNA is TGTGCCAGCAGTCCCAAGGTCGTAACAGGACAGGGGGATCAGCCCCAGCATTTT. The V call is TRBV27, the J call TRBJ1-5, with 10 positions matching TRBD1. The germline V gene has CDR1 MNHEY and CDR2 SMNVEV (reference sequence). The CDR3 has 18 residues. With V trimmed by 5 bases and J by 5 bases, 15 bases remained unmatched.

The chain joins TRBV7-9 to TRBJ2-1; 8 bases fit TRBD2. CDR3 length: 14 residues. Germline V gene data show CDR1 as SEHNR and CDR2 as FQNEAQ (reference sequence). V dropped 0 bases and J dropped 12; count of bases not matched to a gene: 7. The CDR3 is CASSLASGLAGQFF. The CDR3 bases are TGTGCCAGCAGCTTAGCGTCTGGACTAGCCGGGCAGTTCTTC. The complete variable domain, with remaining parts taken from reference TRBV7-9 and TRBJ2-1, reads DTGVSQNPRHKITKRGQNVTFRCDPISEHNRLYWYRQTLGQGPEFLTYFQNEAQLEKSRLLSDRFSAERPKGSFSTLEIQRTEQGDSAMYLCASSLASGLAGQFFGPGTRLTVL.

CDR3 loop: CATGLAANTGELFF. CDR3 in DNA: TGTGCCACCGGACTAGCGGCGAACACCGGGGAGCTGTTTTTT. The V and J genes are TRBV10-3 and TRBJ2-2; 10 bases are shared with TRBD2. V dropped 10 bases and J dropped 0; count of bases not matched to a gene: 2. CDR1 is ENHRY and CDR2 is SYGVKD in the germline V gene. This CDR3 is 14 amino acids long.

This rearrangement joins TRBV28 to TRBJ2-2; D is unresolved. V was cut by 1 base and J by 1 base, with 10 bases left in between. The CDR3 has 16 residues. CDR1 and CDR2 (germline): MDHEN, SYDVKM. CDR3 DNA sequence: TGTGCCAGCAGTTTATTCGCCAGGAGGAACACCGGGGAGCTGTTTTTT. Amino acid sequence: CASSLFARRNTGELFF.

This clone was detected only a few times. The chain combines TRBV15 with TRBJ2-1; 7 nucleotides agree with TRBD2. Per the germline V gene, CDR1 is LNHNV and CDR2 is YYDKDF (reference sequence). J lost 1 base, V lost 0 bases, and 9 bases had no gene match. CDR3 size: 18 residues. DNA for the CDR3: TGTGCCACCAGCAGAGATCGACTAGCATCATCTTCCTACAATGAGCAGTTCTTC. Protein product: CATSRDRLASSSYNEQFF.

The V call is TRBV19, the J call TRBJ2-5; D is ambiguous. The germline V and J ends were trimmed by 4 bases and 4 bases, with 13 bases remaining between them. This CDR3 has 14 residues. From germline, CDR1 is LNHDA and CDR2 SQIVND (reference sequence). In DNA, the CDR3 is TGTGCCAGTAGTACCCACACTCATCCAGAGACCCAGTACTTC. Amino acids: CASSTHTHPETQYF.

The CDR3 here is CASSSTSGIYNEQFF. The CDR3 coding sequence is TGTGCCAGCAGCTCCACTAGCGGGATCTACAATGAGCAGTTCTTC. The chain is built from TRBV11-2 and TRBJ2-1; TRBD2 matches 10 bases. Germline V lookup: CDR1 SGHAT, CDR2 FQNNGV. The ends lost 4 bases at V and 3 bases at J; junction bases unmatched: 3. There are 15 residues in the CDR3.

The V call is TRBV5-1, the J call TRBJ2-2; 7 bases fit TRBD2. Trimming at V came to 4 bases and at J to 1 base, leaving 7 bases not matched to a gene. This CDR3 comprises 16 residues. Germline V gene data show CDR1 as SGHRS and CDR2 as YFSETQ. CDR3 residues: CASSLIERGNTGELFF. DNA for the CDR3: TGCGCCAGCAGCCTGATAGAGCGGGGGAACACCGGGGAGCTGTTTTTT.

In this sample, this clone turned up a few times. The V call is TRBV19, the J call TRBJ1-1; possible D gene TRBD1, 5 bases. This CDR3 comprises 16 residues. V lost 6 bases and J 1 base, leaving 18 bases between the germline ends. Germline V gene lookup returns CDR1 LNHDA and CDR2 SQIVND (reference sequence). CDR3 residues: CASSPRRGGGNTEAFF. The CDR3 DNA sequence: TGTGCCAGTAGCCCTAGGAGGGGAGGAGGGAACACTGAAGCTTTCTTT.

This clone has only one observation. The chain uses TRBV5-1 and TRBJ2-3, with TRBD2 as a possible D gene (5 bases). Deletions cut 4 bases from V and 3 bases from J, with 12 bases between. Germline lookup yields CDR1 SGHRS and CDR2 YFSETQ. The CDR3 is 14 residues long. The CDR3: CASSAELGTDTQYF. The CDR3 nucleotides are TGCGCCAGCAGCGCCGAACTAGGGACAGATACGCAGTATTTT.

This clone came up a few times. The chain uses TRBV5-1 and TRBJ2-7; D is perhaps TRBD1 (6 bases). Trimming cost V 4 bases and J 0 bases, with 14 bases left between them. Germline assignment: CDR1 SGHRS and CDR2 YFSETQ. The CDR3 extends over 15 amino acids. The CDR3 sequence is CASSIGGTNSYEQYF. CDR3 nucleotides: TGCGCCAGCAGCATTGGTGGGACAAACTCCTACGAGCAGTACTTC.

This chain uses TRBV30 with TRBJ2-7; D is possibly TRBD2 (5 bases). The V end lost 4 bases, the J end lost 0 bases, and 13 bases lay between the germline ends. The CDR3 contains 14 residues. Germline lookup yields CDR1 GTSNPN and CDR2 SVGIG (reference sequence). The CDR3 sequence is CAWMRSGSSYEQYF. For the CDR3, the DNA is TGTGCCTGGATGAGGAGCGGTAGCTCCTACGAGCAGTACTTC.

This clone was seen only once. The rearrangement links TRBV20-1 to TRBJ2-5; D is uncertain. The CDR3 runs 11 residues. The V end was cut by 3 bases, the J end by 4 bases, with 6 bases between. In germline, CDR1 is DFQATT, CDR2 SNEGSKA (reference sequence). In nucleotides, the CDR3 is TGCAGTGCTAGTTGGGGAGAGACCCAGTACTTC. It specifies CSASWGETQYF.

This clone was picked up one time. This chain's CDR3 is CASSHVLEELATLSYEQYF. CDR3 nucleotide sequence: TGCGCCAGCAGTCACGTCTTAGAAGAACTAGCGACCCTATCGTACGAGCAGTACTTC. V and J are TRBV23-1 and TRBJ2-7; 7 nucleotides line up with TRBD2. TRBV23-1 is classed as an ORF, of uncertain function. V was clipped by 3 bases and J by 4 bases; unmatched bases: 21. The CDR3 consists of 19 residues.

The CDR3 spells CAWSESGGVQPQHF. In nucleotides, the CDR3 is TGTGCCTGGAGCGAGTCGGGGGGTGTTCAGCCCCAGCATTTT. The chain uses TRBV30 and TRBJ1-5, with a possible D match to TRBD1 (5 bases). This CDR3 has 14 amino acids. Trimming pared 3 bases from V and 6 bases from J, leaving 15 bases between. Germline assignment: CDR1 GTSNPN and CDR2 SVGIG (reference sequence).

The V and J genes are TRBV5-1 and TRBJ1-1; D gene ambiguous. Per the germline V gene, CDR1 is SGHRS and CDR2 is YFSETQ. Trimming took off 0 bases at V and 1 base at J, with 10 bases between the two ends. The CDR3 spans 15 residues. The CDR3 DNA follows: TGCGCCAGCAGCTTGGCCGCCGGCGAGAACACTGAAGCTTTCTTT. It specifies CASSLAAGENTEAFF.

The CDR3 here is CASSEAGYGYTF. CDR3 coding DNA: TGTGCCAGCAGTGAAGCAGGGTATGGCTACACCTTC. The rearrangement joins TRBV2 to TRBJ1-2; D is undetermined. The CDR3 length is 12 residues. V was cut by 0 bases and J by 5 bases, with 4 bases left in between. Germline CDR1 SNHLY, CDR2 FYNNEI.

This clone turned up a few times. As DNA, the CDR3 is TGTGCCAGCAGTTCGGTTAATCAGCCCCAGCATTTT. It codes for CASSSVNQPQHF. The chain employs TRBV27 and TRBJ1-5; D not certain. Germline values: CDR1 MNHEY, CDR2 SMNVEV (reference sequence). CDR3 length: 12 residues. The V end lost 4 bases, the J end lost 4 bases, and 5 bases lay between the germline ends.

CDR3 sequence: CASSVATSGRAFYEQYF. The CDR3 DNA follows: TGTGCCAGCAGCGTAGCGACTAGCGGGAGGGCCTTCTACGAGCAGTACTTC. V is TRBV9 and J is TRBJ2-7; 14 bases align to TRBD2. The germline CDR1 and CDR2 sequences are SGDLS and YYNGEE. The CDR3 has 17 residues. After removal of 0 bases from V and 3 bases from J, the junction contained 5 bases not matched to a gene.

The chain carries TRBV25-1 and TRBJ2-1, with D unclear. Germline V gene lookup returns CDR1 MGHDK and CDR2 SYGVNS. The V end was cut by 5 bases, the J end by 0 bases, with 11 bases between. CDR3 length: 15 residues. CDR3 residues: CASSLVDSSYNEQFF. CDR3 DNA: TGTGCCAGCAGTTTGGTGGATAGCTCCTACAATGAGCAGTTCTTC.

V and J are TRBV5-6 and TRBJ2-1; 7 bases agree with TRBD1. J was trimmed by 1 base and V by 3 bases; bases with no gene match: 4. This CDR3 has 15 residues. CDR1 SGHDT and CDR2 YYEEEE come from the germline V gene. The CDR3 sequence: CASSSGTESYNEQFF. CDR3 coding DNA: TGTGCCAGCAGCTCCGGGACAGAATCCTACAATGAGCAGTTCTTC.

The rearrangement uses TRBV7-9 and TRBJ2-5, with a possible D match to TRBD1 (5 bases). CDR1 is SEHNR and CDR2 is FQNEAQ in the germline V gene (reference sequence). The length of the CDR3 is 14 residues. V was trimmed by 8 bases and J by 2 bases, leaving 15 bases between them. The CDR3 nucleotides are TGTGCCAGCGACTCCGGACAACTACAAGAGACCCAGTACTTC. Translation: CASDSGQLQETQYF.